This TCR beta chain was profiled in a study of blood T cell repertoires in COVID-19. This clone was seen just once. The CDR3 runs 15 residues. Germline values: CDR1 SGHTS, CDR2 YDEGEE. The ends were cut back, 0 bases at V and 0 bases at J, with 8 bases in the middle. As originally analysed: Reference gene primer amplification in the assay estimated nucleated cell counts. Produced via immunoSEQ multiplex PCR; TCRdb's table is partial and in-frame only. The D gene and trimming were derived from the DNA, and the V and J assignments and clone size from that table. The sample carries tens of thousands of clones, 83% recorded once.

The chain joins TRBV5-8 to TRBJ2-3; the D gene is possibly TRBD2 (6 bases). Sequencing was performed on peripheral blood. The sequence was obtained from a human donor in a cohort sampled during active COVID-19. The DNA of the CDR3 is TGTGCCAGCAGCTTGGTCGGGACTAGCACAGATACGCAGTATTTT. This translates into CASSLVGTSTDTQYF.